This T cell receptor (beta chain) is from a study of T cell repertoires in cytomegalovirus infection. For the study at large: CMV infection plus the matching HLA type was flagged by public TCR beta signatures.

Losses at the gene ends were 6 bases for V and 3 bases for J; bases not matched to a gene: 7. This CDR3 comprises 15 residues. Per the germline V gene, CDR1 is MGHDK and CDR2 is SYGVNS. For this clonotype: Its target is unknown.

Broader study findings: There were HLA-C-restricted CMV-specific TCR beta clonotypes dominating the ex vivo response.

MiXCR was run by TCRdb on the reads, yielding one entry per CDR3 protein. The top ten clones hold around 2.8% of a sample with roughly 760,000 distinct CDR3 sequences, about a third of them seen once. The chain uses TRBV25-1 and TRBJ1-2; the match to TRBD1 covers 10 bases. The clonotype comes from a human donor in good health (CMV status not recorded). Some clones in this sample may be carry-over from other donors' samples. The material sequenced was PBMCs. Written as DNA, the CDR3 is TGTGCCAGCAGCAGACAGGGGGCAGAGGACTATGGCTACACCTTC. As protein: CASSRQGAEDYGYTF.